What follows is one T cell receptor (beta chain) and its context. The data are from a study of blood T cell repertoires in COVID-19. About the research overall: T cells, B-cell-depleted T cells, or PBMCs supplied cDNA or gDNA.

V lost 3 bases and J lost 4; bases outside the gene matches: 5. From germline, CDR1 is LGHDT and CDR2 YNNKEL (reference sequence). The CDR3 is 16 amino acids. Authors' methods: It was from reference gene primer amplification that nucleated cell counts were estimated. Generated by immunoSEQ multiplex PCR, the TCRdb table keeps only in-frame clones and is missing some. The V and J calls and clone size come from that table; D and trimming were worked out from the DNA. The sample yields roughly 230,000 clones, more than 65% seen once. This receptor was identified in an elderly woman with acute or convalescent COVID-19. Sequencing input: peripheral blood. The J gene is TRBJ2-5, the V gene TRBV3-1 (or the pseudogene TRBV3-2), with 13 bases matching TRBD2. CDR3 nucleotide sequence: TGTGCCAGCAGCCACTCACTAGCGGGGGGGCCAGAGACCCAGTACTTC. This gives the protein CASSHSLAGGPETQYF.